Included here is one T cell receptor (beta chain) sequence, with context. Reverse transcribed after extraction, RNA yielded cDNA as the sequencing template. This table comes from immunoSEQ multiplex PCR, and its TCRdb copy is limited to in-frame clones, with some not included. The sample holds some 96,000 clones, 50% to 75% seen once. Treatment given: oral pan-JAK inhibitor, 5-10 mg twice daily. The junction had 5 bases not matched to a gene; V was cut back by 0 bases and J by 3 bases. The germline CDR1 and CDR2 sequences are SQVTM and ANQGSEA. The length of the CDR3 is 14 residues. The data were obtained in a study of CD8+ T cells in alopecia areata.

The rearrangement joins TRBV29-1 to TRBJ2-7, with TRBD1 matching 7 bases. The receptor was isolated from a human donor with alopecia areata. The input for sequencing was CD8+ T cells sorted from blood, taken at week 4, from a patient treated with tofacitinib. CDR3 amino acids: CSVEEGQYDYEQYF. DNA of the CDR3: TGCAGCGTTGAAGAGGGACAGTACGACTACGAGCAGTACTTC.